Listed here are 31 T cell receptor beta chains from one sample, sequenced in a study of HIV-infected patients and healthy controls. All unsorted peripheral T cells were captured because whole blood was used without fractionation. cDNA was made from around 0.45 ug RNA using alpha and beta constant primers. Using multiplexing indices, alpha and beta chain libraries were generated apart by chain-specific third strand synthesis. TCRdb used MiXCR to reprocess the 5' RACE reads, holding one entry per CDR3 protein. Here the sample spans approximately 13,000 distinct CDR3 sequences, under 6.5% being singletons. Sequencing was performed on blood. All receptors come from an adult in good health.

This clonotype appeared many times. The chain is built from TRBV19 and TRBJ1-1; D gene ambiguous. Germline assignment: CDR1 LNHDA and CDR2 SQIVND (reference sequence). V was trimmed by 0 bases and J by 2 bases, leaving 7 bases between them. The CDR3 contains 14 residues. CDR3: CASSIDQSNTEAFF. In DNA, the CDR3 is TGTGCCAGTAGTATAGATCAGTCCAACACTGAAGCTTTCTTT.

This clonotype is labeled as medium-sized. The DNA for the CDR3 is TGTGCCAGCAGCCAAGATCACCCGGGGTTCTACGAGCAGTACTTC. Amino acids: CASSQDHPGFYEQYF. The rearrangement uses TRBV4-2 and TRBJ2-7; weak D call: TRBD2 (5 bases). Trimming stripped 0 bases from V and 3 bases from J, with 12 bases between. Germline CDR1 reads LGHNA; CDR2 reads YNFKEQ. This CDR3 spans 15 amino acids.

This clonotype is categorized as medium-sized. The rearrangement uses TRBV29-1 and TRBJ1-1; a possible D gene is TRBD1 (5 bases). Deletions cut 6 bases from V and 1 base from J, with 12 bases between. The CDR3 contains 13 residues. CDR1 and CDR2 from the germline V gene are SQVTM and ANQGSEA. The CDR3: CSVGDGQNTEAFF. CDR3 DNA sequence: TGCAGCGTCGGGGACGGACAGAACACTGAAGCTTTCTTT.

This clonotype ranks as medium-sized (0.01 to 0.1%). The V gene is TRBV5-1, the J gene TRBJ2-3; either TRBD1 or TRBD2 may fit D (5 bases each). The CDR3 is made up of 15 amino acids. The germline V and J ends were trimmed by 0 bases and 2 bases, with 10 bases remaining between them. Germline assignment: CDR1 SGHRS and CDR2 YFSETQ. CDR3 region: CASSLAGTLTDTQYF. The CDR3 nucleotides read TGCGCCAGCAGCTTGGCGGGGACCCTCACAGATACGCAGTATTTT. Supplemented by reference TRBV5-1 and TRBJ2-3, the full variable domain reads KAGVTQTPRYLIKTRGQQVTLSCSPISGHRSVSWYQQTPGQGLQFLFEYFSETQRNKGNFPGRFSGRQFSNSRSEMNVSTLELGDSALYLCASSLAGTLTDTQYFGPGTRLTVL.

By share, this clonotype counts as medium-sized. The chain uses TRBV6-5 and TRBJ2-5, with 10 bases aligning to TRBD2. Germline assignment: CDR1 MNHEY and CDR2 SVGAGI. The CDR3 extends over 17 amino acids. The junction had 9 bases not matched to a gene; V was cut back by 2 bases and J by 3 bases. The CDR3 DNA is TGTGCCAGCAGTTACGGGGTTAGCGGGGGGCCCAAAGAGACCCAGTACTTC. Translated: CASSYGVSGGPKETQYF.

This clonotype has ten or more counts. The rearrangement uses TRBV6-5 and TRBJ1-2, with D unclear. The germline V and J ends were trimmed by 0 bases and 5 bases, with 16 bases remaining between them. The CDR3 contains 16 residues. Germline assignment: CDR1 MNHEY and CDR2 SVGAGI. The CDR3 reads CASSYSAGRWSYGYTF. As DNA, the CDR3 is TGTGCCAGCAGTTACTCGGCGGGGAGATGGTCTTATGGCTACACCTTC.

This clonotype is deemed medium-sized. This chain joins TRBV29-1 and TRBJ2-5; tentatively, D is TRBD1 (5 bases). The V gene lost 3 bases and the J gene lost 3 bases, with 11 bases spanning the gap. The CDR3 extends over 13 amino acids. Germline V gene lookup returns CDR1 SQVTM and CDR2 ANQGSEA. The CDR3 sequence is CSVEGQDKETQYF. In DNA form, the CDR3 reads TGCAGCGTTGAGGGCCAGGACAAAGAGACCCAGTACTTC.

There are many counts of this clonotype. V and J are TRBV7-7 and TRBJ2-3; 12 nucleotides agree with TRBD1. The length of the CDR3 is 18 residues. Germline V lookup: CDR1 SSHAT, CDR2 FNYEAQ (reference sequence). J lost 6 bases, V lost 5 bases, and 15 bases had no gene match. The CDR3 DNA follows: TGTGCCAGCAGCCCCCTTGGGGACAGGGGGCGCATCGGGGATACGCAGTATTTT. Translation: CASSPLGDRGRIGDTQYF.

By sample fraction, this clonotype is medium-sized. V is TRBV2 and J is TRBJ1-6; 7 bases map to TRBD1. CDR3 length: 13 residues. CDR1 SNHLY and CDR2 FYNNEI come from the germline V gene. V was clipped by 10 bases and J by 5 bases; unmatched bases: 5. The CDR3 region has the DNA TGTGCCAACGGGGACAGAAATAATTCACCCCTCCACTTT. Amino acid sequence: CANGDRNNSPLHF.

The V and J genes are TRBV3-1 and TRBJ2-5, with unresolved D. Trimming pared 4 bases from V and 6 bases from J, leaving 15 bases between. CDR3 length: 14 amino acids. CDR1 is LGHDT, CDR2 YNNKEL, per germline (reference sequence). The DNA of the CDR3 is TGTGCCAGCAGCCCCCCTACTGCGCGACAGACCCAGTACTTC. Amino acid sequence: CASSPPTARQTQYF.

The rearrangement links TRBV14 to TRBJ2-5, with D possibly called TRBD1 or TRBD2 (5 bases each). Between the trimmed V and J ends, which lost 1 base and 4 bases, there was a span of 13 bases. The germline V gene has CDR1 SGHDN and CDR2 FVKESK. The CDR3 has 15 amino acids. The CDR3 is CASSQVWDGLETQYF. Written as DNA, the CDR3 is TGTGCCAGCAGCCAAGTATGGGACGGATTAGAGACCCAGTACTTC. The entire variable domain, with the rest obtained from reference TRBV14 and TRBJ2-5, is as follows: EAGVTQFPSHSVIEKGQTVTLRCDPISGHDNLYWYRRVMGKEIKFLLHFVKESKQDESGMPNNRFLAERTGGTYSTLKVQPAELEDSGVYFCASSQVWDGLETQYFGPGTRLLVL.

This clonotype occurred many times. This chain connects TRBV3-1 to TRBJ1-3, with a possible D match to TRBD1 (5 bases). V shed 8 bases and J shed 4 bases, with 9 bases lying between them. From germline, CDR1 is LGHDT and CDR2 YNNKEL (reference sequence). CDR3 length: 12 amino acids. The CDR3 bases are TGTGCCAGCGGGACGGGGGGAAACACCATATATTTT. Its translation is CASGTGGNTIYF.

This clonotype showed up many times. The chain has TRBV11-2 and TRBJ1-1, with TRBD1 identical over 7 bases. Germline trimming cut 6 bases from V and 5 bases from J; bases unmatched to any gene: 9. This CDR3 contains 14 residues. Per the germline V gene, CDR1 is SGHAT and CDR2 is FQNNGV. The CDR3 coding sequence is TGTGCCAGCAGGGACGAGACAGGGCGAACTGAAGCTTTCTTT. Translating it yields CASRDETGRTEAFF.

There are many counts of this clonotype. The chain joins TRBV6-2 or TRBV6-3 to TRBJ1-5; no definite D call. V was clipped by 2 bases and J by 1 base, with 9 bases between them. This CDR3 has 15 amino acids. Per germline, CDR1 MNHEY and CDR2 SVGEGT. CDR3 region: CASSYPQASNQPQHF. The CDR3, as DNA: TGTGCCAGCAGTTACCCTCAGGCGAGCAATCAGCCCCAGCATTTT.

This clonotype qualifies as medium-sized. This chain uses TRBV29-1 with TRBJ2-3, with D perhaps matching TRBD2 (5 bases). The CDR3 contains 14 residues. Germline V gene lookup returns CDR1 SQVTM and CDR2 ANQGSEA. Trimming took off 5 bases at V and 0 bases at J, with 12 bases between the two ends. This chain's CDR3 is CSVSFGLSTDTQYF. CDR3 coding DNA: TGCAGCGTTTCTTTCGGACTTAGCACAGATACGCAGTATTTT.

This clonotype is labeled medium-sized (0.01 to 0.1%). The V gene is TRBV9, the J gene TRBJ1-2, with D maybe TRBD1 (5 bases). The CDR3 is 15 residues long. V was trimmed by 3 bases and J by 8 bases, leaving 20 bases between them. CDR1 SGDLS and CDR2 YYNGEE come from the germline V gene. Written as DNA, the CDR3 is TGTGCCAGCAGCGCCAGGGACTTATTATCGGAGGGCTACACCTTC. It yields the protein CASSARDLLSEGYTF. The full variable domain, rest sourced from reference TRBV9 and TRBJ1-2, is DSGVTQTPKHLITATGQRVTLRCSPRSGDLSVYWYQQSLDQGLQFLIQYYNGEERAKGNILERFSAQQFPDLHSELNLSSLELGDSALYFCASSARDLLSEGYTFGSGTRLTVV.

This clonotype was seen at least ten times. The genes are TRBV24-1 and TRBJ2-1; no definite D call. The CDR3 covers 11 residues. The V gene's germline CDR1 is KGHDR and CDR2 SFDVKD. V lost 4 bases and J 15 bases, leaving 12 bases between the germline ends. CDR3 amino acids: CATSDSTYRFF. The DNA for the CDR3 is TGTGCCACCAGTGACTCGACGTATCGGTTCTTC.

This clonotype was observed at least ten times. The CDR3 DNA reads TGTGCCAGCAGCTTAGCGACAGGGGGGAGGGGGCAGTTCTTC. This sequence encodes CASSLATGGRGQFF. This chain joins TRBV7-2 and TRBJ2-1; 9 bases align to TRBD1. Per the germline V gene, CDR1 is SGHTA and CDR2 is FQGNSA. This CDR3 has 14 residues. The V gene end was trimmed by 0 bases and the J gene end by 12 bases; junction bases not matched to a gene: 6.

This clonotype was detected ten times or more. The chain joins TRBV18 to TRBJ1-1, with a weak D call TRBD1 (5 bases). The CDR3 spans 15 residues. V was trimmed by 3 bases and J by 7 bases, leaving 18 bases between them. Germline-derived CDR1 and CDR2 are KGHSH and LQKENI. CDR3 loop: CASSPDLTGGGEAFF. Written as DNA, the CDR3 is TGTGCCAGCTCACCCGATTTGACTGGGGGGGGTGAAGCTTTCTTT.

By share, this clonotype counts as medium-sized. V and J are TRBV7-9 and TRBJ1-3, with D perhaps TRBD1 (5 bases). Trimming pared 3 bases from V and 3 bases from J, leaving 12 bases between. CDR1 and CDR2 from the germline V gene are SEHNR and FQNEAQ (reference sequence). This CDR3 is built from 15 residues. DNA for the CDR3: TGTGCCAGCAGCTTTTCCGGGGGAGGTGGAAACACCATATATTTT. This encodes CASSFSGGGGNTIYF.

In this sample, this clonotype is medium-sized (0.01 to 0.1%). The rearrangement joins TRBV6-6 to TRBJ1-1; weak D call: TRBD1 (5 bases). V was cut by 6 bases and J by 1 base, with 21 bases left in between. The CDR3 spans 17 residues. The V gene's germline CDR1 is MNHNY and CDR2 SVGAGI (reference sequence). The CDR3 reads CASSSYRGGRGNTEAFF. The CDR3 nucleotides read TGTGCCAGCAGCTCCTATAGGGGCGGTCGGGGGAACACTGAAGCTTTCTTT.

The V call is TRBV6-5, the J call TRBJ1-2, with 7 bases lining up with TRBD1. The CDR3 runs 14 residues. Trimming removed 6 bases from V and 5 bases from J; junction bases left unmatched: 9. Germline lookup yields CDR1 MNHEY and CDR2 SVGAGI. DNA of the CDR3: TGTGCCAGCAGCTCCGGCAGGGGGGGATATGGCTACACCTTC. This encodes CASSSGRGGYGYTF.

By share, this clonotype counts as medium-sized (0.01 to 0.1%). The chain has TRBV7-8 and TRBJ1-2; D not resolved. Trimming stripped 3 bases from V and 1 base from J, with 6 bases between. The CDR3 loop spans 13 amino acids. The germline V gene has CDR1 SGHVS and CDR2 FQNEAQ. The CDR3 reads CASSLLGNYGYTF. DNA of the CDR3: TGTGCCAGCAGCTTGCTGGGTAACTATGGCTACACCTTC.

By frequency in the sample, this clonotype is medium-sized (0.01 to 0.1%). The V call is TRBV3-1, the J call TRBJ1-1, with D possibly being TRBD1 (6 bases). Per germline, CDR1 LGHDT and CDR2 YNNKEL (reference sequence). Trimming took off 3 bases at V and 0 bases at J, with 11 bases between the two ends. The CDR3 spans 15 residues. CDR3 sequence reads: CASSHKTGMNTEAFF. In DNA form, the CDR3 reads TGTGCCAGCAGCCATAAGACAGGTATGAACACTGAAGCTTTCTTT.

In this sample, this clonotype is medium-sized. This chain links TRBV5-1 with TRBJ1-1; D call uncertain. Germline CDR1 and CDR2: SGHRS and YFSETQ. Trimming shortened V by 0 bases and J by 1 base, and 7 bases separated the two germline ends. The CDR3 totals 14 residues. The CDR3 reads CASSLAQTNTEAFF. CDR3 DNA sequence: TGCGCCAGCAGCTTGGCCCAAACGAACACTGAAGCTTTCTTT.

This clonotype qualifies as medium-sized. The CDR3 coding sequence is TGTGCCAGCAGCTTAGCTCCAAGCATGAACACTGAAGCTTTCTTT. It codes for CASSLAPSMNTEAFF. This chain joins TRBV7-6 and TRBJ1-1; D remains unclear. The germline CDR1 and CDR2 sequences are SGHVS and FNYEAQ. This CDR3 comprises 15 residues. V lost 0 bases and J 0 bases, leaving 8 bases between the germline ends.

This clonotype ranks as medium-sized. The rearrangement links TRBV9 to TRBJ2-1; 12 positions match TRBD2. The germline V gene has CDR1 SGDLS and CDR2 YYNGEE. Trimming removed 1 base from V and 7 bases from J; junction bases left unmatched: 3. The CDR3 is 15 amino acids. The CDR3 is CASSVTSGGPNEQFF. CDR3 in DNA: TGTGCCAGCAGCGTAACTAGCGGGGGGCCAAATGAGCAGTTCTTC.

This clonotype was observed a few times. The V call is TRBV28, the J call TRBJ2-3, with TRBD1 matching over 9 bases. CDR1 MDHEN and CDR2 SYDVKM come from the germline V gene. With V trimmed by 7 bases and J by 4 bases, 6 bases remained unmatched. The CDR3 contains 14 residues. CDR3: CASKRTGEADTQYF. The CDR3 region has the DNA TGTGCCAGCAAACGGACAGGGGAGGCAGATACGCAGTATTTT.

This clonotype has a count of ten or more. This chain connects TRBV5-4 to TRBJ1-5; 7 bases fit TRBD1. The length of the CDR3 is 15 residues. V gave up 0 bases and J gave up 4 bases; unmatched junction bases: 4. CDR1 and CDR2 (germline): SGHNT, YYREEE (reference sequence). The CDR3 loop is CASSLGGQTNQPQHF. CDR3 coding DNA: TGTGCCAGCAGCTTGGGGGGACAGACTAATCAGCCCCAGCATTTT.

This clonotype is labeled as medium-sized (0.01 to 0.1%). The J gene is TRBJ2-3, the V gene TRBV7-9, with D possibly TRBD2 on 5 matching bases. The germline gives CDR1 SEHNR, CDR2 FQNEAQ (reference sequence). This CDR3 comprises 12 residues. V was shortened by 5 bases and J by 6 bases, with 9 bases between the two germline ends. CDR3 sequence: CASSPRGDTQYF. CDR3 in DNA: TGTGCCAGCAGCCCCCGGGGTGATACGCAGTATTTT. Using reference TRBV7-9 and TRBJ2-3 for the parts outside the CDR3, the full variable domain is DTGVSQNPRHKITKRGQNVTFRCDPISEHNRLYWYRQTLGQGPEFLTYFQNEAQLEKSRLLSDRFSAERPKGSFSTLEIQRTEQGDSAMYLCASSPRGDTQYFGPGTRLTVL.

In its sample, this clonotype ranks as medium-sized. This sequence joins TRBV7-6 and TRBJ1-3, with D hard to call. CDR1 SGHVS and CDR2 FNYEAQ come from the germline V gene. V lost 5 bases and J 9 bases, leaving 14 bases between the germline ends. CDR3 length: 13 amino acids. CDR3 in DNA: TGTGCCAGCAGCGTCGACCCCGGCCTCACCATATATTTT. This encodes CASSVDPGLTIYF.